Presented here are 18 T cell receptor beta chains from one specimen sequenced in a study of OX40 agonist ivuxolimab in advanced cancers. Produced via immunoSEQ multiplex PCR; TCRdb's table is partial and in-frame only. The table lists tens of thousands of clones, over 75% of them singletons. The material was CD4+ or CD8+ T cells sorted from blood, obtained in a trial of the OX40 agonist ivuxolimab. The receptors here all came from an adult with an advanced solid tumor such as melanoma, head and neck, liver or kidney cancer.

The chain combines TRBV2 with TRBJ2-1; 16 bases match TRBD2. V lost 9 bases and J lost 7; bases outside the gene matches: 12. The CDR3 contains 17 residues. Per the germline V gene, CDR1 is SNHLY and CDR2 is FYNNEI. CDR3 DNA: TGTGCCAGTTCCGCCGGGACTAGCGGGAGGGCGGGGAATGAGCAGTTCTTC. This sequence encodes CASSAGTSGRAGNEQFF.

The chain uses TRBV5-8 and TRBJ1-6; 8 nucleotides agree with TRBD1. J gave up 9 bases and V 0 bases, and 5 bases lay outside the gene matches. Germline V lookup: CDR1 SGHTS, CDR2 YDEGEE. The CDR3 is 15 residues long. The CDR3 DNA reads as TGTGCCAGCAGCTTGGGGCAGGGGGCCGGTTCACCCCTCCACTTT. Translating it yields CASSLGQGAGSPLHF.

The gene calls are TRBV5-1 and TRBJ1-3; D is perhaps TRBD1 (5 bases). Germline loops: CDR1 SGHRS, CDR2 YFSETQ. The CDR3 is made up of 15 amino acids. The germline V and J ends were trimmed by 2 bases and 0 bases, with 9 bases remaining between them. CDR3 sequence: CASSLGESSGNTIYF. CDR3 nucleotide sequence: TGCGCCAGCAGCTTAGGGGAAAGCTCTGGAAACACCATATATTTT. The complete variable domain, with remaining parts taken from reference TRBV5-1 and TRBJ1-3, reads KAGVTQTPRYLIKTRGQQVTLSCSPISGHRSVSWYQQTPGQGLQFLFEYFSETQRNKGNFPGRFSGRQFSNSRSEMNVSTLELGDSALYLCASSLGESSGNTIYFGEGSWLTVV.

The rearrangement links TRBV27 to TRBJ2-1; either TRBD1 or TRBD2 may fit D (5 bases each). Trimming shortened V by 6 bases and J by 5 bases, and 14 bases separated the two germline ends. The CDR3 is 14 amino acids. Germline CDR1 and CDR2: MNHEY and SMNVEV (reference sequence). The CDR3 sequence: CASSRPGLHNEQFF. CDR3 in DNA: TGTGCCAGCAGCAGACCGGGGCTCCACAATGAGCAGTTCTTC.

The chain employs TRBV27 and TRBJ2-2, with D perhaps being TRBD1 or TRBD2 (5 bases each). V was shortened by 8 bases and J by 3 bases, with 13 bases between the two germline ends. This CDR3 has 14 residues. Germline CDR1 MNHEY, CDR2 SMNVEV (reference sequence). The CDR3 DNA sequence: TGTGCCAGCCATGCCCAGGGACACACCGGGGAGCTGTTTTTT. This encodes CASHAQGHTGELFF.

This CDR3 reads CASSLFAGDPDTQYF. The DNA of the CDR3 is TGTGCCAGCAGTTTATTCGCGGGAGACCCAGATACGCAGTATTTT. The chain is built from TRBV27 and TRBJ2-3, with 7 nucleotides matching TRBD2. The CDR3 is 15 residues long. Unmatched junction bases numbered 5, after V lost 1 base and J lost 4 bases. The germline CDR1 and CDR2 sequences are MNHEY and SMNVEV (reference sequence).

This clone was observed a few times. This sample includes further DNA sequences coding for the same CDR3. This chain connects TRBV27 to TRBJ1-3; D ambiguous. V was clipped by 2 bases and J by 1 base, with 6 bases between them. The CDR3 runs to 14 residues. CDR1 is MNHEY and CDR2 is SMNVEV in the germline V gene (reference sequence). CDR3 loop: CASSLGPSGNTIYF. CDR3 nucleotide sequence: TGTGCCAGCAGTTTAGGTCCGTCTGGAAACACCATATATTTT.

The chain links TRBV19 to TRBJ2-6; 8 bases are shared with TRBD1. The germline gives CDR1 LNHDA, CDR2 SQIVND (reference sequence). The CDR3 length is 15 residues. Trimming cost V 6 bases and J 5 bases; bases outside gene matches: 6. DNA of the CDR3: TGTGCCAGTAGCACCGGGACAGGCTGGGCCAACGTCCTGACTTTC. Amino acid sequence: CASSTGTGWANVLTF.

This chain joins TRBV28 and TRBJ2-7, with 14 bases that match TRBD2. The CDR3 loop spans 16 amino acids. V lost 6 bases to trimming and J lost 6 bases; unmatched junction nucleotides: 10. Germline CDR1 and CDR2: MDHEN and SYDVKM. The DNA of the CDR3 is TGTGCCAGCAGCCTCACGGGACTAGCGGGAGTAAGCGAGCAGTACTTC. Protein sequence: CASSLTGLAGVSEQYF.

The J gene is TRBJ2-7, the V gene TRBV11-2; possibly TRBD2 for D (6 bases). CDR1 is SGHAT, CDR2 FQNNGV, per germline. V lost 3 bases to trimming and J lost 5 bases, with 26 bases between them. The CDR3 is 18 residues long. In nucleotides, the CDR3 is TGTGCCAGCAGCTTTATAGCTGCCCCCAGCGGGCTCGCCGACGAGCAGTACTTC. This encodes CASSFIAAPSGLADEQYF.

The V gene is TRBV11-1, the J gene TRBJ1-1, with D hard to call. The V and J ends lost 1 base and 1 base respectively, with 4 bases between them. The germline V gene encodes CDR1 SGHAT and CDR2 FQDESV (reference sequence). The CDR3 is 13 amino acids. The CDR3 is CASSLVRNTEAFF. CDR3 coding DNA: TGTGCCAGCAGCTTAGTTCGGAACACTGAAGCTTTCTTT.

The J gene is TRBJ2-7, the V gene TRBV6-1; D gene uncertain. Trimming pared 4 bases from V and 0 bases from J, leaving 7 bases between. Germline V gene data show CDR1 as MNHNS and CDR2 as SASEGT. The CDR3 is 13 residues long. The CDR3 DNA reads TGTGCCAGCAGTGGCCCGATCTCCTACGAGCAGTACTTC. Its protein product is CASSGPISYEQYF.

CDR3 DNA: TGTGCCAGCAGCCAAGTCGGCCGGTGGGGAGAGACCCAGTACTTC. This gives the protein CASSQVGRWGETQYF. The chain combines TRBV14 with TRBJ2-5, with unresolved D. The length of the CDR3 is 15 residues. Trimming stripped 1 base from V and 4 bases from J, with 13 bases between. Germline V CDR1 and CDR2: SGHDN, FVKESK.

The chain couples TRBV19 to TRBJ1-1; D not resolved. Germline V CDR1 and CDR2: LNHDA, SQIVND (reference sequence). The CDR3 loop spans 14 amino acids. V was shortened by 1 base and J by 3 bases, with 9 bases between the two germline ends. DNA of the CDR3: TGTGCCAGTAGTATAGGGTCCCTATACACTGAAGCTTTCTTT. The encoded protein is CASSIGSLYTEAFF.

This chain connects TRBV27 to TRBJ2-5, with D perhaps matching TRBD1 (6 bases). CDR3 length: 13 amino acids. Trimming took off 10 bases at V and 5 bases at J, with 17 bases between the two ends. Germline V lookup: CDR1 MNHEY, CDR2 SMNVEV (reference sequence). The CDR3 DNA reads as TGTGCCACCTCCTGGACAGTCCACGAGACCCAGTACTTC. Protein sequence: CATSWTVHETQYF.

V and J are TRBV7-8 and TRBJ2-7, with D uncertain. The germline V and J ends were trimmed by 5 bases and 2 bases, with 10 bases remaining between them. The CDR3 contains 13 residues. The germline V gene has CDR1 SGHVS and CDR2 FQNEAQ. Here the CDR3 DNA reads TGTGCCAGCAGCGGACCCAGTCCCTACGAGCAGTACTTC. Translated, it gives CASSGPSPYEQYF.

The chain uses TRBV27 and TRBJ2-1; 8 bases fit TRBD1. The V gene end was trimmed by 5 bases and the J gene end by 7 bases; junction bases not matched to a gene: 4. Germline CDR1 MNHEY, CDR2 SMNVEV (reference sequence). This CDR3 is built from 13 residues. CDR3: CASSIRGRNEQFF. CDR3 nucleotides: TGTGCCAGCAGTATCAGGGGGCGGAATGAGCAGTTCTTC.

The chain recombines TRBV10-3 with TRBJ2-7; no reliable D call. CDR3 length: 15 amino acids. From germline, CDR1 is ENHRY and CDR2 SYGVKD. Trimming removed 3 bases at V and 4 bases at J, with 16 bases between. The CDR3 reads CAISDPPTSRYEQYF. DNA for the CDR3: TGTGCCATCAGTGACCCGCCGACTTCCCGATACGAGCAGTACTTC.